One sample yielded the 5 T cell receptor beta chains listed below, sequenced in a study of blood T cell repertoires in COVID-19 (dated by TCRdb to 2018 to 2021). Library prep was done by the immunoSEQ multiplex PCR assay. TCRdb retrieved this table from immuneACCESS and kept in-frame rearrangements only. Not all clones are present; in checked studies, unresolved V genes account for under half, and no reason is known for the remainder. For this sample there are about 280,000 clones; about 82% appear just once. 5% to 6.5% of the sample is in the top ten clones. Source material: peripheral blood. The receptor set was obtained from a man in his fifties with active or convalescent COVID-19.

The chain uses TRBV28 and TRBJ1-5; 8 bases are shared with TRBD1. The trim removed 3 bases at V and 6 bases at J, leaving 1 base unmatched. Looked up from germline, CDR1 is MDHEN and CDR2 is SYDVKM. The length of the CDR3 is 13 residues. CDR3 region: CASSLTGVQPQHF. CDR3 nucleotide sequence: TGTGCCAGCAGTTTGACAGGGGTTCAGCCCCAGCATTTT.

The V gene is TRBV9, the J gene TRBJ1-6; 7 nucleotides match TRBD1. Trimming removed 3 bases from V and 8 bases from J; junction bases left unmatched: 2. This CDR3 contains 13 residues. Germline CDR1 and CDR2: SGDLS and YYNGEE. The CDR3 coding sequence is TGTGCCAGCAGCGACAGGGGCGATTCACCCCTCCACTTT. This encodes CASSDRGDSPLHF.

The chain uses TRBV9 and TRBJ2-7; TRBD1 might be the D (5 bases). V was trimmed by 0 bases and J by 2 bases, leaving 12 bases between them. The CDR3 contains 15 residues. Germline lookup yields CDR1 SGDLS and CDR2 YYNGEE. For the CDR3, the DNA is TGTGCCAGCAGCGTAGGCATACAGGACCCCTACGAGCAGTACTTC. Translating gives CASSVGIQDPYEQYF.

This rearrangement joins TRBV6-5 to TRBJ2-7, with 7 bases fitting TRBD1. The CDR3 loop spans 15 amino acids. Germline V lookup: CDR1 MNHEY, CDR2 SVGAGI. V shed 6 bases and J 1 base; nucleotides not matched to a gene: 9. For the CDR3, the DNA is TGTGCCAGCAGGGTAGACAGGGCTGGTTCCTACGAGCAGTACTTC. Its protein product is CASRVDRAGSYEQYF.

The rearrangement joins TRBV7-2 to TRBJ1-2, with no clear D. Germline V gene sequence: CDR1 SGHTA, CDR2 FQGNSA. V gave up 5 bases and J gave up 6 bases, with 22 bases separating them. There are 16 residues in the CDR3. The CDR3 DNA follows: TGTGCCAGCAGCCGTATGGCGATGGTGGGAGGGCATGGCTACACCTTC. It translates to CASSRMAMVGGHGYTF.